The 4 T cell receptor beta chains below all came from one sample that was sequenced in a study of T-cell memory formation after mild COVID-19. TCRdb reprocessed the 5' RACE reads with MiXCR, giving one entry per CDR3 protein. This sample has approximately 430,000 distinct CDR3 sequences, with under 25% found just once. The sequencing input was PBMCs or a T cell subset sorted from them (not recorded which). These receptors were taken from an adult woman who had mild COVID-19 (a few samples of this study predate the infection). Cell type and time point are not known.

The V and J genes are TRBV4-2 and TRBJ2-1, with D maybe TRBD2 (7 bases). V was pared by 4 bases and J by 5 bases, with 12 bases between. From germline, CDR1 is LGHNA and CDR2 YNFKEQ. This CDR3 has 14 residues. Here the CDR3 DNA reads TGTGCCAGCAGCCCTGGGGGGGCCCACAATGAGCAGTTCTTC. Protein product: CASSPGGAHNEQFF.

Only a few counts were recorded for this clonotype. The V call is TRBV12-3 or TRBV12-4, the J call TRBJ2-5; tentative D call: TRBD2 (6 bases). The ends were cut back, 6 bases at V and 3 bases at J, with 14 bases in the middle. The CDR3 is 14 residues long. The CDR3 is CASRSSAGEETQYF. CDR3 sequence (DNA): TGTGCCAGCAGATCCTCAGCGGGCGAAGAGACCCAGTACTTC.

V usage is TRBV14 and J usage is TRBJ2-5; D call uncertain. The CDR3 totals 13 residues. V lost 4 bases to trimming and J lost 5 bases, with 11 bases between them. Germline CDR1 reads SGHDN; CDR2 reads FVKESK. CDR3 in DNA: TGTGCCAGCAGCCCCAGGTTCCGGGAGACCCAGTACTTC. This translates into CASSPRFRETQYF. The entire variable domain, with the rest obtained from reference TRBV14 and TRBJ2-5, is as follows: EAGVTQFPSHSVIEKGQTVTLRCDPISGHDNLYWYRRVMGKEIKFLLHFVKESKQDESGMPNNRFLAERTGGTYSTLKVQPAELEDSGVYFCASSPRFRETQYFGPGTRLLVL.

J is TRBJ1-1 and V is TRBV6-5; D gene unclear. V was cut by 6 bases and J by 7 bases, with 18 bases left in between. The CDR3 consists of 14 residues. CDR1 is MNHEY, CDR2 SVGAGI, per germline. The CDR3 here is CASSRTLREFEAFF. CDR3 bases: TGTGCCAGCAGCCGTACCTTGCGGGAGTTTGAAGCTTTCTTT.